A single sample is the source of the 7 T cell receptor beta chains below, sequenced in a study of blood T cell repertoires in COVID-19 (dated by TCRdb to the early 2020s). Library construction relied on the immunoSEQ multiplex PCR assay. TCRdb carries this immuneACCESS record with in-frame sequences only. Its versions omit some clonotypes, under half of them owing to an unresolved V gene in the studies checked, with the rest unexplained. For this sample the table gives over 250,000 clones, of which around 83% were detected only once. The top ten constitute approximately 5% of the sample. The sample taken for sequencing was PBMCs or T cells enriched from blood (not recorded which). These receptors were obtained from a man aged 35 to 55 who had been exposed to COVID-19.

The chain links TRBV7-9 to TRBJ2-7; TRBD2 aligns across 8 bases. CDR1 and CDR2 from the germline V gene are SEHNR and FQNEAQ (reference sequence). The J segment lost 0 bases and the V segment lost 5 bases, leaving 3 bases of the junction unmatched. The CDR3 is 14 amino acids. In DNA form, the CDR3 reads TGTGCCAGCAGCCCGAGCGGGGGCTCCTACGAGCAGTACTTC. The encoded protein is CASSPSGGSYEQYF.

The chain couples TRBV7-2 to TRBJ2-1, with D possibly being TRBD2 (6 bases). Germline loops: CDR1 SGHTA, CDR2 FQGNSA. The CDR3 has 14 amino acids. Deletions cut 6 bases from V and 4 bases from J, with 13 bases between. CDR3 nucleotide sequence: TGTGCCAGCAGGCTTGTAGCGGATTACAATGAGCAGTTCTTC. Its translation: CASRLVADYNEQFF.

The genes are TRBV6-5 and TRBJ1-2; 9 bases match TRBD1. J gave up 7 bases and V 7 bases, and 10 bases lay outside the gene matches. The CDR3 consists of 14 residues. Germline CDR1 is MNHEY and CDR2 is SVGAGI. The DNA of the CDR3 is TGTGCCAGCAACTGGGACAGGGCGCGGGTTGGCTACACCTTC. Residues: CASNWDRARVGYTF.

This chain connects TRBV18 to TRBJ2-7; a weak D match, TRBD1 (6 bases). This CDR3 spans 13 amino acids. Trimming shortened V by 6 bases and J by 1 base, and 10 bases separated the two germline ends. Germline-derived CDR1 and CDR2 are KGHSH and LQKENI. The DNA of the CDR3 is TGTGCCAGCTCCGAGGGGGAATCCTACGAGCAGTACTTC. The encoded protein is CASSEGESYEQYF.

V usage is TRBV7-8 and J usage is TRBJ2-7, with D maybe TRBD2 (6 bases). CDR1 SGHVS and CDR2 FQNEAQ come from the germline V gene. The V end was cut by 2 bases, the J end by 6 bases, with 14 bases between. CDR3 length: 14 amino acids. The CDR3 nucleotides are TGTGCCAGCAGCTTATGGGGGGAGGATAGCGAGCAGTACTTC. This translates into CASSLWGEDSEQYF.

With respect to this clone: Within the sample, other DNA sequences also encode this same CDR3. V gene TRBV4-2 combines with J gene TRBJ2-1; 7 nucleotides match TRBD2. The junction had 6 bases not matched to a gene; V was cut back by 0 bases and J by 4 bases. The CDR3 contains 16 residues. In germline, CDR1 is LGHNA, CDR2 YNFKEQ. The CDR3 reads CASSQDRAGSYNEQFF. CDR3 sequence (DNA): TGTGCCAGCAGCCAAGATCGAGCGGGAAGTTACAATGAGCAGTTCTTC.

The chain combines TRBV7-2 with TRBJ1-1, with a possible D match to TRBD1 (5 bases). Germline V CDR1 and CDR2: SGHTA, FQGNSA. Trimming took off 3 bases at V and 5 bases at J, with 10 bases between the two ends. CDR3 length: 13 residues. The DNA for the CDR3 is TGTGCCAGCAGCTTGCGACAGTTAACTGAAGCTTTCTTT. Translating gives CASSLRQLTEAFF. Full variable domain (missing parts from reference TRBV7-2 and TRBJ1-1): GAGVSQSPSNKVTEKGKDVELRCDPISGHTALYWYRQSLGQGLEFLIYFQGNSAPDKSGLPSDRFSAERTGGSVSTLTIQRTQQEDSAVYLCASSLRQLTEAFFGQGTRLTVV.